This is a list of T cell receptor beta chains from one sample in a study of OX40 agonist ivuxolimab in advanced cancers. Sequenced by immunoSEQ multiplex PCR; TCRdb stores in-frame clones only, minus some. The sample has fewer than 80,000 clones; roughly 87% are singletons. The specimen was CD4+ or CD8+ T cells sorted from blood, collected in a trial of the OX40 agonist ivuxolimab. Receptors originate from an adult with an advanced solid tumor such as melanoma, head and neck, liver or kidney cancer. CDR3s include the opening cysteine and the closing phenylalanine or tryptophan. Fields, in order: clone size, V gene, D gene, J gene, CDR3 DNA, CDR3 protein. D genes are given only for firm matches. Size is omitted from some rows. Given values are once, few, many or a class for expanded clones.

clone_size: NA
v_call: TRBV19
d_call: TRBD1
j_call: TRBJ1-2
cdr3_nt: TGTGCCAGTAGTCGGCGTACTCGGGACAGGGTTTTTGGCTACACCTTC
cdr3_aa: CASSRRTRDRVFGYTF

clone_size: NA
v_call: TRBV30
d_call: NA
j_call: TRBJ1-5
cdr3_nt: TGTGCCTGGAGTGCCCTCGGGAGTCAGCCCCAGCATTTT
cdr3_aa: CAWSALGSQPQHF

clone_size: once
v_call: TRBV20-1
d_call: NA
j_call: TRBJ1-6
cdr3_nt: TGCAGTGCTAGACCAGCGGCCCTCCACTTT
cdr3_aa: CSARPAALHF

clone_size: NA
v_call: TRBV11-2
d_call: TRBD1
j_call: TRBJ2-2
cdr3_nt: TGTGCCAGCAGTCGCGGGACAGGGGCGAACACCGGGGAGCTGTTTTTT
cdr3_aa: CASSRGTGANTGELFF

clone_size: NA
v_call: TRBV7-3
d_call: NA
j_call: TRBJ2-3
cdr3_nt: TGTGCCAGCAGCTTATTGATCGCAGATACGCAGTATTTT
cdr3_aa: CASSLLIADTQYF

clone_size: NA
v_call: TRBV7-6
d_call: TRBD2
j_call: TRBJ2-2
cdr3_nt: TGTGCCAGCAGCTTAGTCGGACTAGCGGGTAGAACGAACACCGGGGAGCTGTTTTTT
cdr3_aa: CASSLVGLAGRTNTGELFF

clone_size: NA
v_call: TRBV11-2
d_call: NA
j_call: TRBJ2-5
cdr3_nt: TGTGCCAGCAGCATAGGACAGAGGGATTTAGAGACCCAGTACTTC
cdr3_aa: CASSIGQRDLETQYF

clone_size: NA
v_call: TRBV28
d_call: TRBD1
j_call: TRBJ2-7
cdr3_nt: TGTGCCAGCACCCTCGGGGCAGGGGGCCCCTACGAGCAGTACTTC
cdr3_aa: CASTLGAGGPYEQYF

clone_size: NA
v_call: TRBV9
d_call: NA
j_call: TRBJ2-2
cdr3_nt: TGTGCCAGCAGCGTAGAGGTTAGCCCGAACACCGGGGAGCTGTTTTTT
cdr3_aa: CASSVEVSPNTGELFF

clone_size: NA
v_call: TRBV4-1
d_call: NA
j_call: TRBJ1-1
cdr3_nt: TGCGCCAGCAGCCAGGAGGGTAGTGAAGCTTTCTTT
cdr3_aa: CASSQEGSEAFF

clone_size: NA
v_call: TRBV6-1
d_call: NA
j_call: TRBJ2-5
cdr3_nt: TGTGCCAGCAGTGAGGGCAGCCAAGGGACCCAGTACTTC
cdr3_aa: CASSEGSQGTQYF

clone_size: NA
v_call: TRBV9
d_call: NA
j_call: TRBJ2-2
cdr3_nt: TGTGCCAGCAGCGTAGAATCTCGTGGGACCGGGGAGCTGTTTTTT
cdr3_aa: CASSVESRGTGELFF

clone_size: NA
v_call: TRBV7-9
d_call: NA
j_call: TRBJ2-5
cdr3_nt: TGTGCCAGCAGCCTTAGACAGAACCAAGAGACCCAGTACTTC
cdr3_aa: CASSLRQNQETQYF

clone_size: once
v_call: TRBV7-2
d_call: TRBD2
j_call: TRBJ2-2
cdr3_nt: TGTGCCAGCAGCTCCCCGGGGGGAGCCGGGGAGCTGTTTTTT
cdr3_aa: CASSSPGGAGELFF

clone_size: NA
v_call: TRBV2
d_call: NA
j_call: TRBJ2-7
cdr3_nt: TGTGCCAGCACCCGTGGCCAAGCTCTCTCCTACGAGCAGTACTTC
cdr3_aa: CASTRGQALSYEQYF

clone_size: NA
v_call: TRBV7-9
d_call: NA
j_call: TRBJ2-7
cdr3_nt: TGTGCCAGCAGCTTTCGGATCGGGACATCATCTAACGAGCAGTACTTC
cdr3_aa: CASSFRIGTSSNEQYF

clone_size: NA
v_call: TRBV19
d_call: TRBD1
j_call: TRBJ2-5
cdr3_nt: TGTGCCAGTAGTACTCAATACGGGACAGAACAAGAGACCCAGTACTTC
cdr3_aa: CASSTQYGTEQETQYF

clone_size: NA
v_call: TRBV28
d_call: TRBD1
j_call: TRBJ1-2
cdr3_nt: TGTGCCTGCCTCTCTGGGACAGACTATGGCTACACCTTC
cdr3_aa: CACLSGTDYGYTF

clone_size: NA
v_call: TRBV18
d_call: TRBD1
j_call: TRBJ2-2
cdr3_nt: TGTGCCAGCTCCCCCGACAGGGCCTACACCGGGGAGCTGTTTTTT
cdr3_aa: CASSPDRAYTGELFF

clone_size: NA
v_call: TRBV28
d_call: NA
j_call: TRBJ1-5
cdr3_nt: TGTGCCAGCAGCGTACCTAATAGCAATCAGCCCCAGCATTTT
cdr3_aa: CASSVPNSNQPQHF

clone_size: NA
v_call: TRBV27
d_call: TRBD2
j_call: TRBJ2-1
cdr3_nt: TGTGCCAGCAGGAGGACTAGCGGGAGTTATGAGCAGTTCTTC
cdr3_aa: CASRRTSGSYEQFF

clone_size: NA
v_call: TRBV5-1
d_call: TRBD1
j_call: TRBJ1-4
cdr3_nt: TGCGCCAGCAGCTCACGGACAGGGAATAATGAAAAACTGTTTTTT
cdr3_aa: CASSSRTGNNEKLFF

clone_size: NA
v_call: TRBV5-1
d_call: TRBD2
j_call: TRBJ2-2
cdr3_nt: TGCGCCAGCAGCGAGAAACTAGCGGGGGGTACCGGGGAGCTGTTTTTT
cdr3_aa: CASSEKLAGGTGELFF

clone_size: NA
v_call: TRBV5-8
d_call: NA
j_call: TRBJ1-5
cdr3_nt: TGTGCCAGCAGCTTGCTTTGGGGGACGCCCCAGCATTTT
cdr3_aa: CASSLLWGTPQHF

clone_size: NA
v_call: TRBV29-1
d_call: NA
j_call: TRBJ2-1
cdr3_nt: TGCAGCGTTGGGGTCGGACAACCCTTTAGCAATGAGCAGTTCTTC
cdr3_aa: CSVGVGQPFSNEQFF

clone_size: NA
v_call: TRBV5-1
d_call: TRBD1
j_call: TRBJ1-1
cdr3_nt: TGCGCCAGCAGCCTGGGACAGGGGGCTGTCTACACTGAAGCTTTCTTT
cdr3_aa: CASSLGQGAVYTEAFF

clone_size: NA
v_call: TRBV28
d_call: NA
j_call: TRBJ2-1
cdr3_nt: TGTGCCAGCAGTTCCCCCCATACGGGGAGGCCTTTTGAGCAGTTCTTC
cdr3_aa: CASSSPHTGRPFEQFF

clone_size: NA
v_call: TRBV29-1
d_call: NA
j_call: TRBJ2-5
cdr3_nt: TGCAGCGTTGAGATGGGCCAGCGGACCCAGTACTTC
cdr3_aa: CSVEMGQRTQYF

clone_size: NA
v_call: TRBV20-1
d_call: NA
j_call: TRBJ2-5
cdr3_nt: TGCAGTGCTCCCCTGATGGAGACCCAGTACTTC
cdr3_aa: CSAPLMETQYF

clone_size: NA
v_call: TRBV5-1
d_call: NA
j_call: TRBJ2-5
cdr3_nt: TGCGCCAGCAGCTTGGCGATGCACACCGACCCTCTTGAGACCCAGTACTTC
cdr3_aa: CASSLAMHTDPLETQYF

clone_size: NA
v_call: TRBV9
d_call: NA
j_call: TRBJ1-3
cdr3_nt: TGTGCCAGCAGCAAAGACGGCCGCTCCTCTGGAAACACCATATATTTT
cdr3_aa: CASSKDGRSSGNTIYF

clone_size: NA
v_call: TRBV19
d_call: NA
j_call: TRBJ1-5
cdr3_nt: TGTGCCAGTAGCTGGGGTTATAGTCAGCCCCAGCATTTT
cdr3_aa: CASSWGYSQPQHF

clone_size: NA
v_call: TRBV19
d_call: NA
j_call: TRBJ1-5
cdr3_nt: TGTGCCAGTAGTGCCGTTGGCACAGCGTTCAATCAGCCCCAGCATTTT
cdr3_aa: CASSAVGTAFNQPQHF

clone_size: NA
v_call: TRBV6-1
d_call: NA
j_call: TRBJ1-4
cdr3_nt: TGTGCCAGCACCCAACGGGGGGAAAGAGAAAAACTGTTTTTT
cdr3_aa: CASTQRGEREKLFF

clone_size: NA
v_call: TRBV6-6
d_call: NA
j_call: TRBJ2-5
cdr3_nt: TGTGCCAGCAGTTACTCTCTTTCGGGGCAAGAGACCCAGTACTTC
cdr3_aa: CASSYSLSGQETQYF

clone_size: NA
v_call: TRBV5-4
d_call: NA
j_call: TRBJ1-1
cdr3_nt: TGTGCCAGCAGCTTGGACAGGGAGAGGATGAACACTGAAGCTTTCTTT
cdr3_aa: CASSLDRERMNTEAFF

clone_size: NA
v_call: TRBV2
d_call: NA
j_call: TRBJ2-2
cdr3_nt: TGTGCCAGCAACGTCGGGGGAAGGGTCACCGGGGAGCTGTTTTTT
cdr3_aa: CASNVGGRVTGELFF

clone_size: NA
v_call: TRBV10-2
d_call: TRBD2
j_call: TRBJ2-3
cdr3_nt: TGCGCCAGCGGGAAGACTAGCGGGGGCCCGGATACGCAGTATTTT
cdr3_aa: CASGKTSGGPDTQYF

clone_size: NA
v_call: TRBV28
d_call: NA
j_call: TRBJ1-2
cdr3_nt: TGTGCCAGCAGTTTGCCCAACTATGGCTACACCTTC
cdr3_aa: CASSLPNYGYTF

clone_size: NA
v_call: TRBV19
d_call: NA
j_call: TRBJ2-7
cdr3_nt: TGTGCCAGTAGTATAGAACGGAACTACGAGCAGTACTTC
cdr3_aa: CASSIERNYEQYF

clone_size: NA
v_call: TRBV19
d_call: NA
j_call: TRBJ1-1
cdr3_nt: TGTGCCAGTAGGATAACAGGGTCGGGCACTGAAGCTTTCTTT
cdr3_aa: CASRITGSGTEAFF

clone_size: NA
v_call: TRBV5-1
d_call: NA
j_call: TRBJ2-7
cdr3_nt: TGCGCCAGCAGCTCGTCCTACGAGCAGTACTTC
cdr3_aa: CASSSSYEQYF

clone_size: NA
v_call: TRBV27
d_call: TRBD1
j_call: TRBJ2-3
cdr3_nt: TGTGCCAGCAGTTGGGGATACCGGGACAGGGGGCGAGATACGCAGTATTTT
cdr3_aa: CASSWGYRDRGRDTQYF

clone_size: few
v_call: TRBV5-6
d_call: NA
j_call: TRBJ1-5
cdr3_nt: TGTGCCAGCAGCTTTGTGGGGGGGGATCAGCCCCAGCATTTT
cdr3_aa: CASSFVGGDQPQHF

clone_size: NA
v_call: TRBV7-2
d_call: NA
j_call: TRBJ2-2
cdr3_nt: TGTGCCAGCAGCTCTAGGCTGGGGACGCGGACCGGGGAGCTGTTTTTT
cdr3_aa: CASSSRLGTRTGELFF

clone_size: NA
v_call: TRBV21-1
d_call: NA
j_call: TRBJ1-3
cdr3_nt: TGTGCCAGCAGCCTCGGGGGCGGGAACACCATATATTTT
cdr3_aa: CASSLGGGNTIYF

clone_size: NA
v_call: TRBV23-1
d_call: NA
j_call: TRBJ2-2
cdr3_nt: TGCGCCAGCAGTCAATGCCCCGCTACAGGGAAGGGTGAGAGGGAGCTGTTTTTT
cdr3_aa: CASSQCPATGKGERELFF

clone_size: NA
v_call: TRBV4-3
d_call: NA
j_call: TRBJ2-7
cdr3_nt: TGCGCCAGCAGCCAAGGGCCAGCGAAGGGATTGGACGAGCAGTACTTC
cdr3_aa: CASSQGPAKGLDEQYF